What follows are 10 T cell receptor beta chains derived from one specimen sequenced in a study of prognosis after radiotherapy for stage I lung cancer. The study amplified the TCR beta CDR3 region from genomic DNA. This amplification was carried out by two rounds of multiplex PCR. During first-round PCR, primers specific to each TRBV and TRBJ gene were used. One entry per CDR3 protein, called by TCRdb with MiXCR from the multiplex PCR reads. The sample lists about 14,000 distinct CDR3 sequences; 25% to 35% were seen once. Sequenced material: PBMCs, taken before or after stereotactic body radiation therapy (not recorded which). The receptor source for this set is a donor at least 50 years old with non-small cell lung cancer.

This rearrangement joins TRBV9 to TRBJ2-3; 12 bases fit TRBD2. The CDR3 runs 20 residues. Germline V lookup: CDR1 SGDLS, CDR2 YYNGEE. With V trimmed by 4 bases and J by 4 bases, 19 bases remained unmatched. DNA for the CDR3: TGTGCCAGCAGCCCCCGTAGAATTCTAGCGGGAGGGCCACCAGCAGATACGCAGTATTTT. Protein: CASSPRRILAGGPPADTQYF.

By sample fraction, this clonotype is medium-sized. The chain combines TRBV28 with TRBJ2-5; TRBD2 aligns across 8 bases. The J call is uncertain, as TRBJ2-1 better fits the DNA end. Per germline, CDR1 MDHEN and CDR2 SYDVKM. The CDR3 covers 16 residues. Here the CDR3 DNA reads TGTGCCAGCAGTAAACTAGCGGAAGACTTCTACAATGAGCAGTTCTTC. It specifies CASSKLAEDFYNEQFF.

At least ten counts were recorded for this clonotype. The chain joins TRBV2 to TRBJ1-2, with D perhaps TRBD1 (6 bases). Germline-derived CDR1 and CDR2 are SNHLY and FYNNEI. The V gene lost 5 bases and the J gene lost 8 bases, with 18 bases spanning the gap. The CDR3 is made up of 14 amino acids. The CDR3 sequence is CASSPDGRGAGYTF. CDR3 coding DNA: TGTGCCAGCAGTCCGGACGGACGGGGGGCCGGCTACACCTTC.

Points on this clonotype: A read error may produce the germline difference seen at one junction end. The rearrangement links TRBV28 to TRBJ1-6; D remains unclear. This CDR3 region has 12 residues. The germline CDR1 and CDR2 sequences are MDHEN and SYDVKM. CDR3 nucleotides: TGTGCCAGTTGTCCCCCTTCCGGATTTCGTTCTTTT. As protein: CASCPPSGFRSF.

V and J are TRBV9 and TRBJ2-3; possible D gene TRBD2, 6 bases. Germline-derived CDR1 and CDR2 are SGDLS and YYNGEE. CDR3 size: 15 residues. V was cut by 0 bases and J by 4 bases, with 12 bases left in between. CDR3 amino acids: CASSVGGMSADTQYF. The CDR3 DNA reads TGTGCCAGCAGCGTAGGCGGGATGTCCGCAGATACGCAGTATTTT.

This clonotype was observed once. V is TRBV11-3 and J is TRBJ2-3; D remains ambiguous. The CDR3 consists of 13 residues. With 4 bases removed from V and 3 bases from J, the gap between germline ends came to 8 bases. Germline V gene data show CDR1 as SGHNT and CDR2 as YENEEA. The CDR3 loop is CASSSGLTDTQYF. CDR3 in DNA: TGTGCCAGCAGCTCTGGTTTAACAGATACGCAGTATTTT.

This clonotype was seen at least ten times. This rearrangement joins TRBV10-2 to TRBJ2-1; D unresolved. In germline, CDR1 is WSHSY, CDR2 SAAADI. CDR3 size: 14 residues. Trimming pared 2 bases from V and 8 bases from J, leaving 13 bases between. The CDR3 nucleotides are TGCGCCAGCAGTGAGCGTCCCGTGCCAGATGAGCAGTTCTTC. Residues: CASSERPVPDEQFF.

A note on this clonotype: This likely traces to a read error, being one base from a far larger clone. The chain combines TRBV6-2 or TRBV6-3 with TRBJ1-1; tentative D call: TRBD1 (5 bases). Germline V gene lookup returns CDR1 MNHEY and CDR2 SVGEGT. V lost 6 bases, J lost 0 bases, and 11 bases lay in between. The CDR3 sequence is 14 residues long. Here the CDR3 reads CASRMSGMNTEAFF. The CDR3 DNA reads as TGTGCCAGCAGAATGTCAGGGATGAACACTGAAGCTTTCTTT.

This clonotype is termed medium-sized. The chain has TRBV6-1 and TRBJ2-3, with TRBD1 identical over 7 bases. The V gene's germline CDR1 is MNHNS and CDR2 SASEGT. The CDR3 has 15 residues. The V segment lost 10 bases and the J segment 6 bases; nucleotides outside the gene matches: 16. The CDR3 DNA is TGTGCCACTCTGAAAGCCGGGAACAGGGGCGATACGCAGTATTTT. This translates into CATLKAGNRGDTQYF.

This clonotype is judged medium-sized. The chain couples TRBV11-2 to TRBJ2-1, with TRBD2 matching over 9 bases. This CDR3 comprises 13 residues. Trimming removed 4 bases from V and 6 bases from J; junction bases left unmatched: 1. The V gene's germline CDR1 is SGHAT and CDR2 FQNNGV. CDR3 nucleotide sequence: TGTGCCAGCAGCTCGGGACTAGCCAATGAGCAGTTCTTC. This encodes CASSSGLANEQFF.